Here is one T cell receptor beta chain with its context. Its antigen is not identified. The sample comes from a study of cytomegalovirus exposure and HLA in healthy donors. Study findings and constraints: Prediction of most subjects' HLA-A and HLA-B alleles by TCR beta sequences was reportedly accurate.

The CDR3 runs 13 residues. The germline V gene has CDR1 MNHEY and CDR2 SVGAGI. V lost 7 bases and J 6 bases, leaving 16 bases between the germline ends. Vbeta (60) and Jbeta (13) primers were used in the PCR. Authors' data handling: As a later analysis found, there were 78 million or so unique TCR beta chains, of which roughly 11 million were shared. Assay: immunoSEQ multiplex PCR; the TCRdb copy retains only in-frame clones and omits some. The V and J calls and clone size are taken from that table; D and trimming were inferred from the DNA. The sample contains about 96,000 clones, around 74% of which appear only once.

The chain recombines TRBV6-5 with TRBJ2-7; D is unresolved. The origin of this receptor is a woman aged 70-85 years in good health and CMV-seropositive. Sequencing was done on a sample of PBMCs. The CDR3 is CASTSEVVGEQYF. The CDR3 DNA is TGTGCCAGCACCTCAGAGGTGGTGGGCGAGCAGTACTTC.